The clone carrying this T cell receptor (beta chain) appeared a few times. Its cognate antigen is unknown. TCRdb called the 5' RACE reads again in MiXCR, with one record for every CDR3 protein. Of 40,000 to 55,000 distinct CDR3 sequences in the sample, approximately 6.8% were seen once. The sample belongs to a study of T-cell memory formation after mild COVID-19. Findings and caveats of the study: Several responding clones turned up in pre-infection memory, indicating that cross-reactive memory may have taken part. Clones contracting across day 15 to 85 had a balanced CD4/CD8 profile; later expanding clones leaned CD4+. Researchers report contracting CD4+ clones mostly in CM and EM, with CD8+ clones in EMRA.

The V and J ends lost 5 bases and 12 bases respectively, with 14 bases between them. The V gene's germline CDR1 is MNHEY and CDR2 SMNVEV (reference sequence). This CDR3 comprises 12 residues. This TCR was recovered from a man aged 18 to 30 who had mild COVID-19 (a few samples of this study predate the infection). Cell type and time point are not known. Source material: PBMCs or a T cell subset sorted from them (not recorded which). The J gene is TRBJ2-1, the V gene TRBV27, with D maybe TRBD2 (6 bases). The CDR3: CASSTRISGQFF. The CDR3 bases are TGTGCCAGCAGTACTAGGATTAGCGGGCAGTTCTTC.